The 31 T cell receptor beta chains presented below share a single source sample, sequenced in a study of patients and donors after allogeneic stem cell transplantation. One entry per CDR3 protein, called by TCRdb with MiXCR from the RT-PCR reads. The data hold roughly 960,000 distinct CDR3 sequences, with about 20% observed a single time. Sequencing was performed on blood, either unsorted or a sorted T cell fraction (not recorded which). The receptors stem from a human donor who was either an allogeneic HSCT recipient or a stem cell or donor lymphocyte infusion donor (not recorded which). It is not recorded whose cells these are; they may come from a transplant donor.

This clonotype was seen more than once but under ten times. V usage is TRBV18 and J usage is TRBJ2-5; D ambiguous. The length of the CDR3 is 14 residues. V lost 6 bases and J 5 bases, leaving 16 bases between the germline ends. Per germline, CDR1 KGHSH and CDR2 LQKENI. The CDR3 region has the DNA TGTGCCAGCTCTCATGGAAGGGAACGGGAGACCCAGTACTTC. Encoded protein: CASSHGRERETQYF. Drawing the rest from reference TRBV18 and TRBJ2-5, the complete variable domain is NAGVMQNPRHLVRRRGQEARLRCSPMKGHSHVYWYRQLPEEGLKFMVYLQKENIIDESGMPKERFSAEFPKEGPSILRIQQVVRGDSAAYFCASSHGRERETQYFGPGTRLLVL.

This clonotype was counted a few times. This CDR3 is CASSPGDRAMNIQYF. In nucleotides, the CDR3 is TGCGCCAGCAGCCCCGGGGACAGAGCTATGAACATTCAGTACTTC. The rearrangement uses TRBV5-1 and TRBJ2-4, with 7 bases lining up with TRBD1. The J segment lost 7 bases and the V segment lost 4 bases, leaving 11 bases of the junction unmatched. Germline CDR1 is SGHRS and CDR2 is YFSETQ. The CDR3 totals 15 residues.

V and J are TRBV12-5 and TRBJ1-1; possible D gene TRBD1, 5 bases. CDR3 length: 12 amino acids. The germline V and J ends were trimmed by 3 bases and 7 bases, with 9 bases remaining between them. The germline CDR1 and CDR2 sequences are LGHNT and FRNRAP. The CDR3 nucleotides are TGTGCTAGTGGTTTCGGGGGGATTGAAGCTTTCTTT. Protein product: CASGFGGIEAFF.

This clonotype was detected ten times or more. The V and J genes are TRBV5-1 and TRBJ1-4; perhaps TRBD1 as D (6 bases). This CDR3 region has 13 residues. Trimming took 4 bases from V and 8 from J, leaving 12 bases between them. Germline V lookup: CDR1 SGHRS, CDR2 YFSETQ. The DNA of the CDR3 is TGCGCCAGCAGCGGAACAACAGGGGAAAAACTGTTTTTT. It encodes CASSGTTGEKLFF.

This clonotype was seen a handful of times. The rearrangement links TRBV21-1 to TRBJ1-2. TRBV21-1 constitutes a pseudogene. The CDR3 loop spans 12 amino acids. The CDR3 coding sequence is TGTGCCAGCAGTCCGACGGAGGCTGGCTACACCTTC. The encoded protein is CASSPTEAGYTF.

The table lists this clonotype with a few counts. The CDR3 loop is CASSHFPPGEWGYTF. The CDR3 DNA follows: TGTGCCAGCAGCCACTTCCCCCCCGGGGAATGGGGCTACACCTTC. The rearrangement uses TRBV9 and TRBJ1-2; unclear D gene. Trimming removed 4 bases from V and 8 bases from J, with 21 bases in between. Germline CDR1 is SGDLS and CDR2 is YYNGEE. The CDR3 is made up of 15 amino acids.

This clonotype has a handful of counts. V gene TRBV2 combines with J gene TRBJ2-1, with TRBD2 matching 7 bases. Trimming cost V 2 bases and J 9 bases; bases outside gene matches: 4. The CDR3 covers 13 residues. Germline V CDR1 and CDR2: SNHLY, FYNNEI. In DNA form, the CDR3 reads TGTGCCAGCAGTGAAATTGGGGAGGGTGAGCAGTTCTTC. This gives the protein CASSEIGEGEQFF.

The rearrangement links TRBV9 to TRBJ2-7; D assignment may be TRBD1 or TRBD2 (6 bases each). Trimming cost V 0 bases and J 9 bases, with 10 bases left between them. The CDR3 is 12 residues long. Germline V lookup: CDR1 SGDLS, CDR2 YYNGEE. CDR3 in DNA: TGTGCCAGCAGCGTAGTAGGGGGGAGGCAGTACTTC. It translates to CASSVVGGRQYF.

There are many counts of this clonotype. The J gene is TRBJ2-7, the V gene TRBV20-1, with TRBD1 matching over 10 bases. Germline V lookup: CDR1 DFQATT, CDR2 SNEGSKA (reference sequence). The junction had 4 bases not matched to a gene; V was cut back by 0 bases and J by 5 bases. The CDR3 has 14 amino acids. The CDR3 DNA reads TGCAGTGCTAGAGATGACAGGGGGCACAACGAGCAGTACTTC. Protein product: CSARDDRGHNEQYF.

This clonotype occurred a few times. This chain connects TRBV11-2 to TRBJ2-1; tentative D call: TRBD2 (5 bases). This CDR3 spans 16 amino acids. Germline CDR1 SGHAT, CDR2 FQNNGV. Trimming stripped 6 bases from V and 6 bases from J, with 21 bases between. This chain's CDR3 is CASRFLGGRVSNEQFF. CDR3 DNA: TGTGCCAGCAGGTTCTTAGGAGGCCGAGTTTCCAATGAGCAGTTCTTC.

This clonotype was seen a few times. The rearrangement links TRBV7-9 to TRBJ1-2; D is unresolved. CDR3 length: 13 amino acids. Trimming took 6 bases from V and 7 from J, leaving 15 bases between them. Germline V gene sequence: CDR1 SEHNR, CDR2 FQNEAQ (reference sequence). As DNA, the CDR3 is TGTGCCAGCAGTCTCTGTGAGGAGTGTGGCTACACCTTC. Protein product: CASSLCEECGYTF.

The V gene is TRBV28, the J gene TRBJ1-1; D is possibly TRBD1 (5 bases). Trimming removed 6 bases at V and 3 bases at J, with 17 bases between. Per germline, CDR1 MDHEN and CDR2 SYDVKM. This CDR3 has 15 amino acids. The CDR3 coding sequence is TGTGCCAGCAGATCGGGGGAAGTAGGGTACACTGAAGCTTTCTTT. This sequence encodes CASRSGEVGYTEAFF.

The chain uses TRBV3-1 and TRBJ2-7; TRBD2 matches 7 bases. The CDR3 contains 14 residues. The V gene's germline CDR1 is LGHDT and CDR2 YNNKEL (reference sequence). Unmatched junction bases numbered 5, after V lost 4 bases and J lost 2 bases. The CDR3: CASSPERGPYEQYF. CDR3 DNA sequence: TGTGCCAGCAGCCCCGAGCGGGGACCCTACGAGCAGTACTTC.

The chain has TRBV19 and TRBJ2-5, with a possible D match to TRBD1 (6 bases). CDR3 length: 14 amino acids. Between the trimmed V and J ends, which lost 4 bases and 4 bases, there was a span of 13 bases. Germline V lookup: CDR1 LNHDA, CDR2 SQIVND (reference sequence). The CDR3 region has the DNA TGTGCCAGTAGTAACAGGGATCAGACAGAGACCCAGTACTTC. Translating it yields CASSNRDQTETQYF.

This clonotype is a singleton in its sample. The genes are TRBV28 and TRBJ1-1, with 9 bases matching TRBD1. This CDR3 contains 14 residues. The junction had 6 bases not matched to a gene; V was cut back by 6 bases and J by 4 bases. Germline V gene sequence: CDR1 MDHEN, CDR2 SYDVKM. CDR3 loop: CASRNRGRFTEAFF. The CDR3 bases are TGTGCCAGCAGGAACAGGGGGCGCTTCACTGAAGCTTTCTTT.

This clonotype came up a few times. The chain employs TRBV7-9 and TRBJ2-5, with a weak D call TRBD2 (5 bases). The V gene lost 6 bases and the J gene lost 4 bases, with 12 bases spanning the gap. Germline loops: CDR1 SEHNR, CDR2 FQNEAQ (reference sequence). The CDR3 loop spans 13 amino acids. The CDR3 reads CASRSSGIETQYF. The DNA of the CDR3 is TGTGCCAGCAGGAGCTCCGGGATAGAGACCCAGTACTTC.

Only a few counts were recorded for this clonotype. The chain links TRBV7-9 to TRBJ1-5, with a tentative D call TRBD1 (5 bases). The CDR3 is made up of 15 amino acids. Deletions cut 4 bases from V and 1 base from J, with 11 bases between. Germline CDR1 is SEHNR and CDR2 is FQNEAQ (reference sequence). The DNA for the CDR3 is TGTGCCAGCAGCTCGGGGGTGAGAAGCAATCAGCCCCAGCATTTT. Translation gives CASSSGVRSNQPQHF. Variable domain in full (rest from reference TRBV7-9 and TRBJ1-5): DTGVSQNPRHKITKRGQNVTFRCDPISEHNRLYWYRQTLGQGPEFLTYFQNEAQLEKSRLLSDRFSAERPKGSFSTLEIQRTEQGDSAMYLCASSSGVRSNQPQHFGDGTRLSIL.

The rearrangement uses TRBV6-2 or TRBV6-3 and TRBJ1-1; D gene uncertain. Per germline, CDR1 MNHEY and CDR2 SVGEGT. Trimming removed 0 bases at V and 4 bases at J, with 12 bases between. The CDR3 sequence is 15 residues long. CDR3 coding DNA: TGTGCCAGCAGTTACTCGTGGAACTCGGGCACTGAAGCTTTCTTT. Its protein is CASSYSWNSGTEAFF.

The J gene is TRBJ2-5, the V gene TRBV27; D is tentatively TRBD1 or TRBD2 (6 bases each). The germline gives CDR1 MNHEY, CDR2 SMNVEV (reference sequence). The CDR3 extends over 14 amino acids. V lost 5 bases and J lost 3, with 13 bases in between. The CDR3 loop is CASSPGAWKETQYF. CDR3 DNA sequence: TGTGCCAGCAGTCCGGGGGCCTGGAAAGAGACCCAGTACTTC.

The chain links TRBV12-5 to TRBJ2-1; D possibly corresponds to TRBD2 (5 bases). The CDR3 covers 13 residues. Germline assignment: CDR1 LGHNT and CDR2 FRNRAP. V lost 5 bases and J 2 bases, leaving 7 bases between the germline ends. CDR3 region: CASGVRAYNEQFF. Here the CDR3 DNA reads TGTGCTAGTGGTGTGAGGGCCTACAATGAGCAGTTCTTC.

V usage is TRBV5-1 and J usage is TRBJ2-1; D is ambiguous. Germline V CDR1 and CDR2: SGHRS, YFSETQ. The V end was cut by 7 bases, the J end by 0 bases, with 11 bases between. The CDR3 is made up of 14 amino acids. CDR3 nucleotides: TGCGCCAGCCACGGCGGAAACTCCTACAATGAGCAGTTCTTC. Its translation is CASHGGNSYNEQFF.

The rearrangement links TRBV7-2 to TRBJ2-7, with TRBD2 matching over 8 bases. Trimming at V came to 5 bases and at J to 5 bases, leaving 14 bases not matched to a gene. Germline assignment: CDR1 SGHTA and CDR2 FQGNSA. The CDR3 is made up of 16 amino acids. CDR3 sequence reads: CASSHPGVAGIHEQYF. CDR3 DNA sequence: TGTGCCAGCAGCCACCCCGGGGTAGCGGGAATCCACGAGCAGTACTTC.

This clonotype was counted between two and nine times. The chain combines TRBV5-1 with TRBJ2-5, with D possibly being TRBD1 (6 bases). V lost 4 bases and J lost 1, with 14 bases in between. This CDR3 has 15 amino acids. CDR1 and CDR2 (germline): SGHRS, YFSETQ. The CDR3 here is CASSRTGSTQETQYF. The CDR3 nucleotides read TGCGCCAGCAGCCGTACAGGGAGCACCCAAGAGACCCAGTACTTC.

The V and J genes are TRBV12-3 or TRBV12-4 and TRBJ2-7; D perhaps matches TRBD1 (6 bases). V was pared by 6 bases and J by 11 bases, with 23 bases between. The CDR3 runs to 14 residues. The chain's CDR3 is CASSMDSLPGREYF. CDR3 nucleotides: TGTGCCAGCAGCATGGACAGCCTCCCTGGCCGCGAGTACTTC.

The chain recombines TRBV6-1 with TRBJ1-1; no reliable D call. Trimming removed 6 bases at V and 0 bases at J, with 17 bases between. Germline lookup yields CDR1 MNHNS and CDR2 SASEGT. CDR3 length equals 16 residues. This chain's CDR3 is CASSFLGVGMNTEAFF. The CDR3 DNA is TGTGCCAGCAGCTTCCTCGGGGTGGGAATGAACACTGAAGCTTTCTTT.

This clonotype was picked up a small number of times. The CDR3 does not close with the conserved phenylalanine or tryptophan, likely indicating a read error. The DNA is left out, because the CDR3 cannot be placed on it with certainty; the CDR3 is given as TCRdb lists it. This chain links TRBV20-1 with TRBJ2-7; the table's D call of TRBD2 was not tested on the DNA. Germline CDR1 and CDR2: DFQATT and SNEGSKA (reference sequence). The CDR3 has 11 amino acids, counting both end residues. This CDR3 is CSAPSGGSEII.

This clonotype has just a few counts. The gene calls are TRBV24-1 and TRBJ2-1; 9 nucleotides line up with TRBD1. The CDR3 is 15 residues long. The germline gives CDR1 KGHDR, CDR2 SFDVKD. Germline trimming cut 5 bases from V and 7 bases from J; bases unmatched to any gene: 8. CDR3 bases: TGTGCCACCAGTGTCGGGACAGGGCTTTGGAATGAGCAGTTCTTC. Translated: CATSVGTGLWNEQFF.

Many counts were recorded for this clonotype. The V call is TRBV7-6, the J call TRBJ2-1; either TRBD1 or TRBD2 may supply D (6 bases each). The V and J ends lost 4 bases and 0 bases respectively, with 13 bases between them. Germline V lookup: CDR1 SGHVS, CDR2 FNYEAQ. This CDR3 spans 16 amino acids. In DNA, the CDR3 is TGTGCCAGCAGCTCGATAGGGGGGAGCTCCTACAATGAGCAGTTCTTC. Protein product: CASSSIGGSSYNEQFF.

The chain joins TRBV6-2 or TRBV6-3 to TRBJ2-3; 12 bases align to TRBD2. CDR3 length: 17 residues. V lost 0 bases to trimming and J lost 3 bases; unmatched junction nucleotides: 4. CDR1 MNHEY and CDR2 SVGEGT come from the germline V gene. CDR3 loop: CASSYSRTSGTTDTQYF. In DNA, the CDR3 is TGTGCCAGCAGTTACTCTCGGACTAGCGGGACAACAGATACGCAGTATTTT.

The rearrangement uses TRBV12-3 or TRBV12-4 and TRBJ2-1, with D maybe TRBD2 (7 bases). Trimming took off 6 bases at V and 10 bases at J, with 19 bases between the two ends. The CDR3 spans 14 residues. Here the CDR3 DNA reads TGTGCCAGCAGCGCATGGCGCGGGGGCCTCGAGCAGTTCTTC. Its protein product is CASSAWRGGLEQFF.

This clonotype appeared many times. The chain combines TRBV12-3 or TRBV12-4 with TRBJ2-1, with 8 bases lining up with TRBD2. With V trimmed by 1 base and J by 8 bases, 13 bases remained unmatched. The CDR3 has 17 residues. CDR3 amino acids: CASSLVPGGPQYHEQFF. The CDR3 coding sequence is TGTGCCAGCAGTTTAGTGCCGGGGGGGCCGCAGTATCATGAGCAGTTCTTC.